This TCR beta chain derives from a study of blood T cells in healthy people across ages (dated by TCRdb to between 2015 and 2016). For the wider study: Template switching captured roughly one uniquely barcoded TCR beta cDNA molecule per two T cells in model experiments. The study measured age-related changes in TCR beta repertoire diversity using deep sequencing normalized with unique cDNA molecular identifiers. Two additional independent replicas of 1 million unique cDNA reads from the same blood draw were analyzed for two donors (one aged 18 to 29 and one aged 80 or older). The donors were split into four age groups: young (average 16 years), middle-aged (about 40), aged (more than 60) and long-lived (approximately 80). To avoid experimental bias, donors of different ages were randomly spread across the sequencing lanes. Findings and caveats that apply to the study as a whole: As age increased, observed TCR beta diversity per million T cells dropped in a roughly linear way, and a significant reduction was already evident by age 40. Donor CMV infection status was unknown, potentially confounding age-related changes in expanded clonotypes. The percentage of naive T cells measured by flow cytometry correlated strongly with observed TCR beta diversity. Estimates of total diversity based on one million sequenced T cells were regarded as lower bounds and as underestimates. Compared with the aged group, the long-lived group had more naive CD4+ T cells, fewer expanded clones and increased TCR diversity, a pattern suggesting age selection. Conclusive comparison of naive and antigen-experienced compartments was prevented by the profiling of bulk unsorted PBMCs.

As concerns this clonotype: This receptor's antigen is unknown. Per-base qualities were not stored, and no clone one base away is much larger.

The library was produced with 5' RACE. TCRdb shows the sequencer as Illumina HiSeq 2500. A second PCR of roughly 7 to 12 cycles was performed with a sample-barcoded 5' primer and a J-beta primer mix. A template-switch 5' adaptor carrying 12 random nucleotides introduced a unique molecular identifier onto each TCR beta cDNA molecule. At least 2.5 million CDR3-containing paired-end reads were obtained from each sample. First-strand cDNA was synthesized from all RNA with the Mint cDNA synthesis kit, primed by a TRBC-specific oligonucleotide. Following uracil-DNA glycosylase treatment, a first 18-cycle PCR with universal primers M1SS and BC2_uni_R was performed on all cDNA. Under the source paper's analysis protocol: Each sample was normalized by randomly selecting 1 million high-quality reads, each carrying a distinct molecular identifier. Reads sharing molecular identifiers were discarded rather than binned into consensus sequences. CDR3 identification, clonotype clustering and error correction used MiTCR with a Q25 quality threshold and the strictest error-elimination algorithm. A nonparametric unseen species model with Euler transformation was used to estimate lower-bound total TCR beta diversity. In TCRdb, the public reads were trimmed at Q25 with fastp and aligned with MiXCR, with productive beta chains retained. Rows matching on CDR3 protein sequence are summarized as one entry with the most common DNA and genes. Clone size and V and J calls follow TCRdb, not the original study. For this sample the table gives roughly 730,000 distinct CDR3 sequences, of which about 56% were detected only once. Roughly 24% of the sample goes to the ten largest clones.

Trimming removed 5 bases from V and 8 bases from J, leaving 21 bases between the germline ends. Spanning cysteine to phenylalanine, the CDR3 consists of 16 amino acids. Solely the CDR3 DNA is kept, with 48 bases framed from the first base. CDR1 and CDR2 are read off the germline V gene as LGHNA and YSLEER. Systemically healthy Caucasian individuals from Russia, 35 to 40 in total and aged 6 to 90 years, were included as donors. Each donor gave around 9.9 milliliters of peripheral blood, collected into EDTA-treated Vacutainer tubes. Ficoll-Paque density-gradient centrifugation was used to isolate PBMCs, with at least 7 million obtained per sample. Total RNA was extracted from PBMCs with Trizol reagent, with at least 6 micrograms obtained per sample. For every donor, an aliquot of PBMCs went through flow cytometry to measure the percentages of naive CD45RAhigh/CD27high T cells.

Sequenced: blood. This TCR came from a man aged 35 to 55 in good health. The sequence joins TRBV4-3 to TRBJ1-4; TRBD1 might be the D gene, on 5 matching bases. The nucleotide sequence reads as follows: TGCGCCAGCAGCGCTCGGGACCAATTAGTAACCGAAAAACTGTTTTTT. Its coded protein is CASSARDQLVTEKLFF.